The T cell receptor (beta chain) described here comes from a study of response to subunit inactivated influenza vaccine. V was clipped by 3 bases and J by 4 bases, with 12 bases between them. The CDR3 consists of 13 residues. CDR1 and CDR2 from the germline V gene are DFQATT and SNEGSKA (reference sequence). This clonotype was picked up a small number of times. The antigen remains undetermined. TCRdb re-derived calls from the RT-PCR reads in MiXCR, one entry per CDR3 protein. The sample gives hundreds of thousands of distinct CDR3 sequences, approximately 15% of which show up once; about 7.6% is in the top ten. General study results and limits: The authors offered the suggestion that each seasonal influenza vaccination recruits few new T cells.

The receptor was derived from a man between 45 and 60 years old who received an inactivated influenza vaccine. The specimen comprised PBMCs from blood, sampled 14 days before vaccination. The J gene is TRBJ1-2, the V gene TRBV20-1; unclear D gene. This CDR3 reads CSASGRNLYGYTF. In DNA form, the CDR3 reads TGCAGTGCTAGTGGACGGAATCTCTATGGCTACACCTTC.